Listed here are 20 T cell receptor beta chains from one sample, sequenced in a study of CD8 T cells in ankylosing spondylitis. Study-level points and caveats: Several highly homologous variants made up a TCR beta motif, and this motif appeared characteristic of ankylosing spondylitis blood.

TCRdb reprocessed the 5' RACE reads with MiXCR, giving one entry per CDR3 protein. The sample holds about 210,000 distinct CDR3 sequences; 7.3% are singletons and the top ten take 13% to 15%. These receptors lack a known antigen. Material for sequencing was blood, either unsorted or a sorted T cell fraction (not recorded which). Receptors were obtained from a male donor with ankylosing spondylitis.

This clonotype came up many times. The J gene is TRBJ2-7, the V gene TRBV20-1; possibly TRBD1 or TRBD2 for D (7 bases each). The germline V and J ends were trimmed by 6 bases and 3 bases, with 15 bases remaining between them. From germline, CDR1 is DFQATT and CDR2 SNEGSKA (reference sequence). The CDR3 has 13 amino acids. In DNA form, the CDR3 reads TGCAGTGCCGAGCAGGGGGGGGACTACGAGCAGTACTTC. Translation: CSAEQGGDYEQYF.

The CDR3 DNA is TGTGCCACCAGTGATAAACTAGCGACAGATACGCAGTATTTT. As protein: CATSDKLATDTQYF. V usage is TRBV24-1 and J usage is TRBJ2-3; 7 bases map to TRBD2. J was trimmed by 3 bases and V by 3 bases; bases with no gene match: 2. Germline loops: CDR1 KGHDR, CDR2 SFDVKD. This CDR3 has 14 residues.

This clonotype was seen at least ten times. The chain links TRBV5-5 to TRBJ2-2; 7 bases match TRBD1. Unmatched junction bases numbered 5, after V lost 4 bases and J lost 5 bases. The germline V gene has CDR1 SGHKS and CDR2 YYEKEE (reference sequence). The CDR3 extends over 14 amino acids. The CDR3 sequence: CASSQTGYTGELFF. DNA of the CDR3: TGTGCCAGCAGCCAGACAGGGTATACCGGGGAGCTGTTTTTT.

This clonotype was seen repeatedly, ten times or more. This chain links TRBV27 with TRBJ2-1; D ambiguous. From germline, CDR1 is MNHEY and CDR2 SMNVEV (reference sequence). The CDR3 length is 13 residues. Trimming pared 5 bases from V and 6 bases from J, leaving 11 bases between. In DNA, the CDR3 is TGTGCCAGCAGTCCCCATCGGGTCAATGAGCAGTTCTTC. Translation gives CASSPHRVNEQFF.

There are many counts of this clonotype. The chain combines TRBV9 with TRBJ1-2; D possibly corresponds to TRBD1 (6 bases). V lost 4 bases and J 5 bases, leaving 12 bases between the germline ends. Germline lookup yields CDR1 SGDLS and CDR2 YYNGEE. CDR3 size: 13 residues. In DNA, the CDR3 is TGTGCCAGCAGCAACAGACAGGAATATGGCTACACCTTC. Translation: CASSNRQEYGYTF.

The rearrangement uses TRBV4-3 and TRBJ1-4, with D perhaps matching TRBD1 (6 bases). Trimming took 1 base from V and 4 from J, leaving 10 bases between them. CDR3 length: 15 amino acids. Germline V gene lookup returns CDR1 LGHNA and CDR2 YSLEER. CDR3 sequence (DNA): TGCGCCAGCAGCCAAGGGACAGCTAATAATGAAAAACTGTTTTTT. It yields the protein CASSQGTANNEKLFF.

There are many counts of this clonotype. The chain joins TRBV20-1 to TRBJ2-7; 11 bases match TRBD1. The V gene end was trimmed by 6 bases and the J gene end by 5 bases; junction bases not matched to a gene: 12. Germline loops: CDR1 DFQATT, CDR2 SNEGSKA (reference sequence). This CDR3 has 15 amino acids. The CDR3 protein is CSAEPPGQGVNEQYF. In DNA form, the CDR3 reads TGCAGTGCAGAACCTCCGGGACAGGGGGTCAACGAGCAGTACTTC.

The CDR3 here is CASSFGSSYTF. The CDR3 DNA follows: TGTGCCAGCAGCTTTGGGTCTAGCTACACCTTC. The rearrangement uses TRBV7-6 and TRBJ1-2; D not resolved. Trimming removed 3 bases at V and 9 bases at J, with 8 bases between. From germline, CDR1 is SGHVS and CDR2 FNYEAQ. This CDR3 contains 11 residues.

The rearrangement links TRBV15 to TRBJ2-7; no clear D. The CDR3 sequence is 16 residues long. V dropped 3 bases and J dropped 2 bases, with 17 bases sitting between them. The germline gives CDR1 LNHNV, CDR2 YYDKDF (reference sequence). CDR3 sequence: CATSSASWTAPYEQYF. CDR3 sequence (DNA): TGTGCCACCAGCAGTGCCTCCTGGACGGCCCCCTACGAGCAGTACTTC.

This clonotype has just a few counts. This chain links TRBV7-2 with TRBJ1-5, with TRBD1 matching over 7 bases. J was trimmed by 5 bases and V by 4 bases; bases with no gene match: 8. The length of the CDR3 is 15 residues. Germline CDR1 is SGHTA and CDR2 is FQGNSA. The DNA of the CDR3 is TGTGCCAGCAGCTCCGAGGGGGCAGGGTATCAGCCCCAGCATTTT. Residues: CASSSEGAGYQPQHF. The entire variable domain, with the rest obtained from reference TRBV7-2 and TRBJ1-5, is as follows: GAGVSQSPSNKVTEKGKDVELRCDPISGHTALYWYRQSLGQGLEFLIYFQGNSAPDKSGLPSDRFSAERTGGSVSTLTIQRTQQEDSAVYLCASSSEGAGYQPQHFGDGTRLSIL.

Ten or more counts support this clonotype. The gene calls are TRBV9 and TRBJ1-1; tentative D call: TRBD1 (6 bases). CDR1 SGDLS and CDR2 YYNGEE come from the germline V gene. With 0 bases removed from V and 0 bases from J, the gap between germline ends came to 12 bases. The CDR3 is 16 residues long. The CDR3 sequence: CASSVEGHSLNTEAFF. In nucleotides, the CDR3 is TGTGCCAGCAGCGTAGAGGGACACTCCCTGAACACTGAAGCTTTCTTT.

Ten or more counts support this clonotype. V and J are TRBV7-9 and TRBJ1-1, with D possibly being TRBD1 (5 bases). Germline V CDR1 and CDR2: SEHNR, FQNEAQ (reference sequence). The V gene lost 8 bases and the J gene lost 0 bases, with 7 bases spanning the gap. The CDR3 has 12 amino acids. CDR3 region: CASRQLNTEAFF. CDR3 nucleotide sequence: TGTGCCAGCCGACAGTTGAACACTGAAGCTTTCTTT.

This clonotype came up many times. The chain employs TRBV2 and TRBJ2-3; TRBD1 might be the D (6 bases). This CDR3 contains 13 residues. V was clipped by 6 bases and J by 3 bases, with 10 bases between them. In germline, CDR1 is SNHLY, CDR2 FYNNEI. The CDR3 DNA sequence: TGTGCCAGCAGGGAACAGGGAACAGATACGCAGTATTTT. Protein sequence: CASREQGTDTQYF.

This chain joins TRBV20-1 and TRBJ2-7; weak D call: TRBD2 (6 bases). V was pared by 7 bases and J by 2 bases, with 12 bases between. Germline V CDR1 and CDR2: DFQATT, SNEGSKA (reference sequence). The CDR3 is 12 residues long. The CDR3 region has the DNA TGCAGTGTCAAGCGGGTAACCTACGAGCAGTACTTC. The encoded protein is CSVKRVTYEQYF.

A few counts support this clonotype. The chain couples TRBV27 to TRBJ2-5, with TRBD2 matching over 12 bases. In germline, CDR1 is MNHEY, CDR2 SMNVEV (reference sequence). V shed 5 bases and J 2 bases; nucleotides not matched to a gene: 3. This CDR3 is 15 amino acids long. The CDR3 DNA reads TGTGCCAGCAGTCGAACTAGCGGGGGGCAAGAGACCCAGTACTTC. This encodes CASSRTSGGQETQYF.

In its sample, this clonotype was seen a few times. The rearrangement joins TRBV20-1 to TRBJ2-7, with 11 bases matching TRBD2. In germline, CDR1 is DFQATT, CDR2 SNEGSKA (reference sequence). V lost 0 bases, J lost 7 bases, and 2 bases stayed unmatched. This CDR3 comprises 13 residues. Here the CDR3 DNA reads TGCAGTGCTAGAGATCGGACTAGCGGGGAGCAGTACTTC. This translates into CSARDRTSGEQYF.

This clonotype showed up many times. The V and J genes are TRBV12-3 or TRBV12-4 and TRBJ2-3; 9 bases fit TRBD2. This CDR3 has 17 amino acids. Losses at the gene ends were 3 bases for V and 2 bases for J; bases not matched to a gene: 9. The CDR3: CASSLSAGGRVTDTQYF. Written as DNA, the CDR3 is TGTGCCAGCAGTTTGTCGGCGGGAGGGCGGGTCACAGATACGCAGTATTTT.

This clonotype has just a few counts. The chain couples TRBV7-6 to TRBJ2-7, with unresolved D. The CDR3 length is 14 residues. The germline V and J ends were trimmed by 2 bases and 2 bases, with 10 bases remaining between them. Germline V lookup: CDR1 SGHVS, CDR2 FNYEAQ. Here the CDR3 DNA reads TGTGCCAGCAGCTTAAACGGCGAGGCCTACGAGCAGTACTTC. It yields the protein CASSLNGEAYEQYF.

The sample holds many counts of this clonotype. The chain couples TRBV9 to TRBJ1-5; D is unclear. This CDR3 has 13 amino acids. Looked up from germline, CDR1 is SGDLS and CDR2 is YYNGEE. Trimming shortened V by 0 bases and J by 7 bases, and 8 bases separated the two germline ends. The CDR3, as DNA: TGTGCCAGCAGCGTAGCCGCGGGGCAGCCCCAGCATTTT. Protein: CASSVAAGQPQHF.

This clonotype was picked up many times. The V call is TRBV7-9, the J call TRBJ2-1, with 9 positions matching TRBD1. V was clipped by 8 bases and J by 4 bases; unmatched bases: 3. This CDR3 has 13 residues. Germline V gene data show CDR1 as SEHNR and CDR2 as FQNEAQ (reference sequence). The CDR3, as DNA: TGTGCCAGCCGGGACAGGGCTTACAATGAGCAGTTCTTC. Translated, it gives CASRDRAYNEQFF.